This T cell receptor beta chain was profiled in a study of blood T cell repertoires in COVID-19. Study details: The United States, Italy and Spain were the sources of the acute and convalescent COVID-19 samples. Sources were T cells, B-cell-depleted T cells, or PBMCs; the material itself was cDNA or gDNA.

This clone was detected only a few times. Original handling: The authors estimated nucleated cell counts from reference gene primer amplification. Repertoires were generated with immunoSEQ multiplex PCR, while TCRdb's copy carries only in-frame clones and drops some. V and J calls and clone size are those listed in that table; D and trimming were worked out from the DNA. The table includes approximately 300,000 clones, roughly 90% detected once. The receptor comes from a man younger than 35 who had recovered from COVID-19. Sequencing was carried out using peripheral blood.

The CDR3 DNA sequence: TGTGCCAGCAGCCGGGACAGCACTGAAGCTTTCTTT. The encoded protein is CASSRDSTEAFF. V is TRBV12-3 or TRBV12-4 and J is TRBJ1-1, with 7 bases identical to TRBD1. The CDR3 loop spans 12 amino acids. Trimming at V came to 6 bases and at J to 4 bases, leaving 2 bases not matched to a gene.